The 14 T cell receptor beta chains reported below all come from one sample, sequenced in a study of blood T cell repertoires in COVID-19. Produced via immunoSEQ multiplex PCR; TCRdb's table is partial and in-frame only. The repertoire includes 490,000 or so clones, approximately 90% of them detected once, and approximately 8% sits in the top ten. The sample taken for sequencing was PBMCs or T cells enriched from blood (not recorded which). All receptors come from a woman aged 60-75 years who had recovered from COVID-19.

This clone was seen a few times. V is TRBV27 and J is TRBJ1-4, with 7 bases matching TRBD1. The CDR3 length is 14 residues. In germline, CDR1 is MNHEY, CDR2 SMNVEV (reference sequence). Losses at the gene ends were 6 bases for V and 4 bases for J; bases not matched to a gene: 5. CDR3 sequence (DNA): TGTGCCAGCAGCAAGGGACAGCGTAATGAAAAACTGTTTTTT. This translates into CASSKGQRNEKLFF.

The chain combines TRBV19 with TRBJ1-1; maybe TRBD1 (6 bases). The germline CDR1 and CDR2 sequences are LNHDA and SQIVND (reference sequence). CDR3 size: 14 residues. The V end lost 2 bases, the J end lost 10 bases, and 17 bases lay between the germline ends. The CDR3 loop reads CASSISSGAGVAFF. CDR3 nucleotides: TGTGCCAGTAGTATATCATCAGGGGCTGGGGTAGCTTTCTTT.

The chain employs TRBV3-1 (or the pseudogene TRBV3-2) and TRBJ1-6; D unresolved. The CDR3 has 14 residues. Germline CDR1 is LGHDT and CDR2 is YNNKEL (reference sequence). V was clipped by 3 bases and J by 0 bases, with 3 bases between them. The CDR3 here is CASSQSSYNSPLHF. The CDR3 bases are TGTGCCAGCAGCCAGAGCTCCTATAATTCACCCCTCCACTTT.

This clone was recorded once. CDR3 loop: CASSYQGGSYEQYF. The CDR3 DNA sequence: TGTGCCAGCAGCTACCAGGGAGGCAGCTACGAGCAGTACTTC. This rearrangement joins TRBV11-3 to TRBJ2-7; D possibly corresponds to TRBD2 (6 bases). V was clipped by 4 bases and J by 3 bases, with 13 bases between them. The CDR3 length is 14 residues. CDR1 is SGHNT, CDR2 YENEEA, per germline.

This chain uses TRBV6-2 or TRBV6-3 with TRBJ1-2; TRBD1 matches 9 bases. Per the germline V gene, CDR1 is MNHEY and CDR2 is SVGEGT. The trim removed 5 bases at V and 2 bases at J, leaving 9 bases unmatched. The CDR3 consists of 16 residues. Here the CDR3 reads CASSPRPGTGNYGYTF. The CDR3 DNA reads as TGTGCCAGCAGTCCGCGTCCCGGGACAGGGAACTATGGCTACACCTTC.

The chain recombines TRBV5-1 with TRBJ2-3; TRBD2 matches 8 bases. Trimming cost V 0 bases and J 6 bases; bases outside gene matches: 9. CDR3 length: 16 residues. Germline V gene lookup returns CDR1 SGHRS and CDR2 YFSETQ. CDR3 bases: TGCGCCAGCAGCTTGGGATCGAGCGGGGGTCCCGATACGCAGTATTTT. Its protein product is CASSLGSSGGPDTQYF.

The gene calls are TRBV7-9 and TRBJ1-2; D unclear. The germline V gene has CDR1 SEHNR and CDR2 FQNEAQ (reference sequence). The CDR3 consists of 14 residues. Trimming left V 1 base short and J 3 bases short, with 9 bases between. The CDR3 sequence is CASSLGVQHYGYTF. CDR3 nucleotide sequence: TGTGCCAGCAGCTTAGGGGTACAGCACTATGGCTACACCTTC. Looking up the rest from reference TRBV7-9 and TRBJ1-2 gives the full variable domain: DTGVSQNPRHKITKRGQNVTFRCDPISEHNRLYWYRQTLGQGPEFLTYFQNEAQLEKSRLLSDRFSAERPKGSFSTLEIQRTEQGDSAMYLCASSLGVQHYGYTFGSGTRLTVV.

The chain uses TRBV18 and TRBJ1-6; D not resolved. The CDR3 runs 17 residues. Germline V gene lookup returns CDR1 KGHSH and CDR2 LQKENI. Between the trimmed V and J ends, which lost 3 bases and 7 bases, there was a span of 19 bases. The CDR3 DNA reads TGTGCCAGCTCACCCCTGAGTTCCGGACTCAAAAATTCACCCCTCCACTTT. Residues: CASSPLSSGLKNSPLHF.

The rearrangement uses TRBV19 and TRBJ1-2, with 8 bases aligning to TRBD1. The CDR3 covers 15 residues. The germline V gene encodes CDR1 LNHDA and CDR2 SQIVND (reference sequence). V shed 4 bases, J shed 3 bases, and the junction held 7 bases outside the gene matches. CDR3 nucleotide sequence: TGTGCCAGTAGTAAATCCGGACAGGGTGACTATGGCTACACCTTC. This sequence encodes CASSKSGQGDYGYTF.

The genes are TRBV2 and TRBJ2-5, with 7 bases aligning to TRBD1. This CDR3 is built from 14 residues. J was trimmed by 2 bases and V by 6 bases; bases with no gene match: 6. From germline, CDR1 is SNHLY and CDR2 FYNNEI. CDR3 sequence (DNA): TGTGCCAGCAGGCTACAGGGGACGCAAGAGACCCAGTACTTC. Translating gives CASRLQGTQETQYF.

This chain connects TRBV15 to TRBJ1-3; D may be TRBD1 (6 bases). CDR3 length: 16 residues. V was pared by 3 bases and J by 0 bases, with 12 bases between. From germline, CDR1 is LNHNV and CDR2 YYDKDF (reference sequence). The CDR3 DNA reads TGTGCCACCAGCAGGCAGACAGGAGTCTCTGGAAACACCATATATTTT. Protein product: CATSRQTGVSGNTIYF.

The chain has TRBV6-5 and TRBJ1-2; 7 bases fit TRBD1. CDR1 MNHEY and CDR2 SVGAGI come from the germline V gene. The ends lost 6 bases at V and 8 bases at J; junction bases unmatched: 12. The CDR3 sequence is 14 residues long. Here the CDR3 reads CASRGADRVRGYTF. The CDR3 bases are TGTGCCAGCAGGGGTGCTGACAGGGTCAGGGGCTACACCTTC.

This clone was detected only once. V and J are TRBV6-5 and TRBJ2-5; TRBD1 matches at 9 bases. The CDR3 has 13 amino acids. After removal of 6 bases from V and 3 bases from J, the junction contained 2 bases not matched to a gene. CDR1 MNHEY and CDR2 SVGAGI come from the germline V gene. The CDR3 is CASRRTGEETQYF. The CDR3 DNA is TGTGCCAGCAGACGGACAGGGGAAGAGACCCAGTACTTC.

The chain combines TRBV2 with TRBJ2-7, with TRBD2 matching 9 bases. Germline CDR1 and CDR2: SNHLY and FYNNEI. This CDR3 comprises 16 residues. V was pared by 2 bases and J by 1 base, with 6 bases of the junction left unmatched. The CDR3 DNA reads as TGTGCCAGCAGTGAATTACAACTAGCGGGTTCCTACGAGCAGTACTTC. It specifies CASSELQLAGSYEQYF.